This T cell receptor beta chain was captured by sequencing in a study of CD8+ T cells in alopecia areata (dated by TCRdb to 2017 to 2018). Describing the broader study: Treated patients were enrolled in an open-label pilot trial of oral tofacitinib at 5 to 10 mg twice daily for moderate-to-severe alopecia areata. immunoSEQ multiplex PCR using 35 Vbeta forward primers and 13 Jbeta reverse primers was used to amplify TCRbeta CDR3 regions. Scalp tissue and sorted CD4+ and CD8+ peripheral blood T cells from patchy and totalis/universalis alopecia areata patients and from healthy controls were covered by human TCRbeta sequencing. Patients stayed on tofacitinib for 6 to 18 months and then had 6 months of follow-up off drug so that delayed response and recurrence could be assessed. The SALT score, which quantifies the percentage of affected scalp surface area, was used to measure disease severity in treated patients. Clonality in the scalp was compared among normal scalp (n=4), patchy alopecia areata scalp (n=8), and alopecia totalis/universalis scalp (n=8). To study T cell clonal expansion in alopecia areata, the researchers applied high-throughput TCRbeta sequencing to both the C3H/HeJ mouse model and human patients. RNA came from the PAXgene miRNA kit for fixed scalp, the miRNeasy kit for PBMCs, and the RNeasy kit for mouse skin. Biopsies were taken from tofacitinib-treated patients at baseline and again at 4 and 24 weeks into treatment, and several of those patients also had a later scalp biopsy. Overall study outcomes, separate from this receptor: Compared with normal scalp, lesional scalp, particularly in alopecia totalis/universalis, had higher clonality and more expanded CD8+ clones, which suggests antigenic drive. Shared TCR sequences between patients were less evident than in mice, which may be partly attributable to HLA diversity in the patient population. Resident alphabeta T cells in normal human skin are also sequenced, complicating scalp TCR repertoire analysis, unlike mouse skin dominated by gammadelta T cells. Many expanded lesional clones were found to persist in scalp and blood during tofacitinib treatment, and relapse after treatment cessation may be partly explained by this persistence. Tofacitinib significantly lowered scalp clonality and the number of expanded CD8+ clones among the top 100 scalp clones. The treated cohort was small, with a single nonresponder, so links between baseline CD8+ expansion and response need larger studies.

With respect to this clone: Its recognized antigen is unknown. No much larger clone is present one base from it, and per-base qualities are unavailable.

The receptor library was made with the immunoSEQ multiplex PCR assay. RNA was extracted from all samples and reverse transcribed into cDNA as template for TCR sequencing. SuperScript III was used to make first-strand cDNA, primed with a 2:1 mix of oligo-dT and random hexamers. A synthetic immune receptor repertoire was used to assess amplification bias, and residual bias was removed computationally. The published analysis was carried out like this. Raw reads were preprocessed for error removal, and CDR3 was defined according to IMGT conventions as running from the conserved cysteine to phenylalanine. Clonality was computed as 1 minus the Shannon entropy, with the entropy normalized by log2 of the number of productive unique TCRs. CD4 or CD8 identity of scalp clones was inferred by cross-referencing scalp TCRbeta sequences with sorted blood CD4 and CD8 repertoires. TCRdb took over this immuneACCESS table, retaining in-frame rearrangements with V and J assigned. Such tables are incomplete; in checked studies, under half of the missing clones stem from an unresolved V gene, and the remainder is unexplained. V and J calls and clone size come straight from that table; D and trimming were deduced from the DNA. In all, the sample holds 75,000 to 80,000 clones, and approximately 72% of those were seen once. 20% to 25% of the sample is taken by the ten largest.

From the cysteine up to the phenylalanine, the CDR3 has a length of 12 residues. Just the 36-base CDR3 DNA is kept, in frame starting at base 1. CDR1 is given as SGHRS and CDR2 as YFSETQ, both from the germline V gene. Cut back by 2 bases and 8 bases, the V and J ends lie 10 bases apart. The sample's time point, from its label and the paper: around 22 weeks on oral tofacitinib. The sample's treatment or condition label is to be understood as: oral pan-JAK inhibitor, 5-10 mg twice daily. From alopecia areata patients, peripheral blood was collected along with lesional scalp punch biopsies. PBMCs were separated by density centrifugation and stained for CD3, CD4 and CD8, after which CD4+ and CD8+ T cells were sorted on a FACSAria.

Sequences were derived from CD8+ T cells sorted from blood, sampled at week 24, from a patient treated with tofacitinib. The V and J segments used are TRBV5-1 and TRBJ1-2; the D segment cannot be called with confidence. This clonotype originated in a human donor with alopecia areata. The nucleotide sequence reads TGCGCCAGCAGCTTTTCCGGCGAGGGCTACACCTTC. Translated, this gives CASSFSGEGYTF.